This TCR beta chain was sequenced for a study of brain T cells in children with intractable seizures. Sequencing used immunoSEQ multiplex PCR; TCRdb keeps in-frame clones, though not all of them. The table lists tens of thousands of clones, around 93% of them singletons. Germline V CDR1 and CDR2: GTSNPN, SVGIG (reference sequence). There are 12 residues in the CDR3. V gave up 4 bases and J gave up 7 bases, with 11 bases separating them. The clonotype originates from a boy in the first two years of life with tuberous sclerosis and intractable seizures. The rearrangement joins TRBV30 to TRBJ1-5; TRBD1 might be the D (6 bases). This material consisted of peripheral blood, taken at surgery. The CDR3 sequence is CAWNYRAQPQHF. The CDR3 region has the DNA TGTGCCTGGAATTACAGGGCCCAGCCCCAGCATTTT. The full variable domain, with the rest looked up from reference TRBV30 and TRBJ1-5, is SQTIHQWPATLVQPVGSPLSLECTVEGTSNPNLYWYRQAAGRGLQLLFYSVGIGQISSEVPQNLSASRPQDRQFILSSKKLLLSDSGFYLCAWNYRAQPQHFGDGTRLSIL.